This TCR beta chain was identified in a study of human T cells and chemical hapten exposure. Study context: Once 0.01% DPC had been applied to the upper back by patch test, readings were taken at 6 days.

Individual cDNA molecules had unique molecular identifiers attached to them by the library. TCRdb ran MiXCR on the RACE reads and lists one entry per CDR3 protein. The data show about 94,000 distinct CDR3 sequences, 9% to 9.5% seen once. V was clipped by 0 bases and J by 7 bases; unmatched bases: 7. CDR1 is DFQATT and CDR2 is SNEGSKA in the germline V gene (reference sequence). There are 16 residues in the CDR3. This clonotype was found many times. Time point of the sample: patch test 2, 6 weeks after DPC sensitization. Treatment indicated: therapeutic diphenylcyclopropenone sensitization with weekly scalp DPC.

This clonotype was obtained from a woman aged 40 to 50 with alopecia areata. Some clones in this sample may be carry-over from other donors' samples. The specimen comprised whole blood, sampled in connection with sensitization to the hapten diphenylcyclopropenone (DPC). This chain connects TRBV20-1 to TRBJ2-1, with 12 bases aligning to TRBD2. The CDR3 DNA sequence: TGCAGTGCTAGAGACCAGGGACTAGCGGGCGTGAATGAGCAGTTCTTC. It codes for CSARDQGLAGVNEQFF.